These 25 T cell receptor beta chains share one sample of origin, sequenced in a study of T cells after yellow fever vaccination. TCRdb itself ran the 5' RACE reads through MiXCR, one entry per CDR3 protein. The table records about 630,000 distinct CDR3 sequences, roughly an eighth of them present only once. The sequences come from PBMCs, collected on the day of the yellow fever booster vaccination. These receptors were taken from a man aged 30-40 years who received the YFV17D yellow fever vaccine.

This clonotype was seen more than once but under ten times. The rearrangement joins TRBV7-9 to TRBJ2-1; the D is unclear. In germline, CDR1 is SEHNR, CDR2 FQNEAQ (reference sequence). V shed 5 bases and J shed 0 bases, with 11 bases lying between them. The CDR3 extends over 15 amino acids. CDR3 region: CASSPRLSSYNEQFF. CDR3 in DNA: TGTGCCAGCAGCCCTCGGTTGAGCTCCTACAATGAGCAGTTCTTC.

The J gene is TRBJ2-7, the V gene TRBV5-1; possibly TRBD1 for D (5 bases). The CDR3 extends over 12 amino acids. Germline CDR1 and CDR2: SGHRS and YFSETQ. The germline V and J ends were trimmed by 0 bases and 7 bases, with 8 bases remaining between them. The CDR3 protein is CASSLGQNEQYF. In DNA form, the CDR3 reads TGCGCCAGCAGCTTGGGACAGAATGAGCAGTACTTC.

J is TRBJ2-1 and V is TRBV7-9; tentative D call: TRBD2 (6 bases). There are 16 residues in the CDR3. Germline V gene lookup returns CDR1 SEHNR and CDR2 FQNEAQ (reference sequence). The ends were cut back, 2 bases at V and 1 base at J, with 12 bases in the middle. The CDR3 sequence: CASSLMAGRSYNEQFF. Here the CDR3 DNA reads TGTGCCAGCAGCTTAATGGCGGGAAGGTCCTACAATGAGCAGTTCTTC.

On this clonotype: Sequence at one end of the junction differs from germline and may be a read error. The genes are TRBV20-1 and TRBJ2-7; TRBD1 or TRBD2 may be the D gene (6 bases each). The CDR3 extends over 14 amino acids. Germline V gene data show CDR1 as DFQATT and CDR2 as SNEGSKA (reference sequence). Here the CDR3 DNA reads TGCTGTGCTAGACGCGCACGGGGGCTAAACGAGCAGTACTTC. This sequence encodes CCARRARGLNEQYF.

CDR3 region: CAMGPGLFCYEQFF. CDR3 DNA: TGTGCCATGGGCCCCGGGCTCTTCTGCTATGAGCAGTTCTTC. This chain joins TRBV28 and TRBJ2-1; D remains ambiguous. The CDR3 totals 14 residues. CDR1 is MDHEN, CDR2 SYDVKM, per germline. V dropped 10 bases and J dropped 8 bases, with 21 bases sitting between them.

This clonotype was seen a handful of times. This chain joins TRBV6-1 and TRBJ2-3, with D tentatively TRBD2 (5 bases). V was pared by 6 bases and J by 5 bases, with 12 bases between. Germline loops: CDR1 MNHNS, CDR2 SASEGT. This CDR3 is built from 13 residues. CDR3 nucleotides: TGTGCCAGCAGACTATCCGAGGGAGATACGCAGTATTTT. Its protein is CASRLSEGDTQYF.

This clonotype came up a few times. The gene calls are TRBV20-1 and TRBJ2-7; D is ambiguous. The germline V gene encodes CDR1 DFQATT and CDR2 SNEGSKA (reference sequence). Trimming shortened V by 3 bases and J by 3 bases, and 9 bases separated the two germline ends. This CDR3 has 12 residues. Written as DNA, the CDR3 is TGCAGTGCTAGGGAACAGAGCTACGAGCAGTACTTC. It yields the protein CSAREQSYEQYF.

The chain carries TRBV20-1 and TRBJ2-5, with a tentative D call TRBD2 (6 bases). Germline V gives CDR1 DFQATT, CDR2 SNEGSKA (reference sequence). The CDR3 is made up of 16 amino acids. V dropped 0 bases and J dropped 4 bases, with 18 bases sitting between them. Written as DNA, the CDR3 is TGCAGTGCTAGAGATCGGCTAGCTGTGCGGGGAGAGACCCAGTACTTC. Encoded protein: CSARDRLAVRGETQYF.

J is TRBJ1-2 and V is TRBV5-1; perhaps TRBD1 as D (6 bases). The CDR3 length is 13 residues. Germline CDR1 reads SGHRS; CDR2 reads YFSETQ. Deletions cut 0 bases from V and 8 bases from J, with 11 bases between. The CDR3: CASSLVHREGYTF. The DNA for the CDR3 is TGCGCCAGCAGCTTGGTTCACAGGGAAGGCTACACCTTC.

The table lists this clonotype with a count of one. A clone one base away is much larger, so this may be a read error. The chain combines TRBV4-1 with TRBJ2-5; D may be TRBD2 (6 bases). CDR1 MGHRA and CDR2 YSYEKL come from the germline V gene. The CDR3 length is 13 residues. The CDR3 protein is CASSQETGVTLYF. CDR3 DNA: TGCGCCAGCAGCCAAGAAACGGGAGTGACCCTGTACTTC.

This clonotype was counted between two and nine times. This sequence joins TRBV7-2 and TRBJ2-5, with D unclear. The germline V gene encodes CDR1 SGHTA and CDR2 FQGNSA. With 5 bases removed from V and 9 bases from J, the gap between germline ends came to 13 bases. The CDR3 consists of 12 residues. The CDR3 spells CASSPSKRAQYF. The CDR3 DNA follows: TGTGCCAGCAGCCCCTCGAAACGGGCCCAGTACTTC.

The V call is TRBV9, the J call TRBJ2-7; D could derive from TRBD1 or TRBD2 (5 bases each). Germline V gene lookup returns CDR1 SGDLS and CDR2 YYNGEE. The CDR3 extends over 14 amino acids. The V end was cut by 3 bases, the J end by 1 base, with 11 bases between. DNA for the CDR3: TGTGCCAGCAGCGCCACCGGGGCTTCCTACGAGCAGTACTTC. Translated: CASSATGASYEQYF. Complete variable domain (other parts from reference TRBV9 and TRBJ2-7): DSGVTQTPKHLITATGQRVTLRCSPRSGDLSVYWYQQSLDQGLQFLIQYYNGEERAKGNILERFSAQQFPDLHSELNLSSLELGDSALYFCASSATGASYEQYFGPGTRLTVT.

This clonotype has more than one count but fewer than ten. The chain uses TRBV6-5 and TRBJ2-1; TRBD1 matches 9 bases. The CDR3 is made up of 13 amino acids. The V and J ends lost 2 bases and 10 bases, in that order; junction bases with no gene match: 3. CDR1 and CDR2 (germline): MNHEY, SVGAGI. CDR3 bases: TGTGCCAGCAGTTACGTGGACAGGGGCGAGCAGTTCTTC. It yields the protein CASSYVDRGEQFF.

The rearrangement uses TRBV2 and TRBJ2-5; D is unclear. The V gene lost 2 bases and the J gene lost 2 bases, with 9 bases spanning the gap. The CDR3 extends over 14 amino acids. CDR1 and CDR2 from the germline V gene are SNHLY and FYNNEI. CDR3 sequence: CASSEQLVQETQYF. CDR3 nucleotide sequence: TGTGCCAGCAGTGAACAGCTAGTACAAGAGACCCAGTACTTC. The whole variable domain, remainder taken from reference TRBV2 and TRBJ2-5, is EPEVTQTPSHQVTQMGQEVILRCVPISNHLYFYWYRQILGQKVEFLVSFYNNEISEKSEIFDDQFSVERPDGSNFTLKIRSTKLEDSAMYFCASSEQLVQETQYFGPGTRLLVL.

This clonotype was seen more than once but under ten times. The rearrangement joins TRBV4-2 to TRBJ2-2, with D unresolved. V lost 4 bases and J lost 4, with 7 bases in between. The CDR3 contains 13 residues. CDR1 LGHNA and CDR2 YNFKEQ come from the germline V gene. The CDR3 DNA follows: TGTGCCAGCAGCCGAGAGTTCACCGGGGAGCTGTTTTTT. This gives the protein CASSREFTGELFF.

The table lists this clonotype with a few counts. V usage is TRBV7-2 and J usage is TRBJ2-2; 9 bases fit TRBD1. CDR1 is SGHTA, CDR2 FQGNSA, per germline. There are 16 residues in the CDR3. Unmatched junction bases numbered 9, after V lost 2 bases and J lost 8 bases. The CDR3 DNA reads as TGTGCCAGCAGCTTACGCCCCCTGGACAGGGGTGGGGAGCTGTTTTTT. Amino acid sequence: CASSLRPLDRGGELFF.

CDR3 loop: CASSPWQGVRYEQYF. The CDR3 DNA reads as TGTGCCAGCAGCCCGTGGCAGGGGGTTCGCTACGAGCAGTACTTC. V usage is TRBV3-1 and J usage is TRBJ2-7; 7 nucleotides agree with TRBD1. V lost 4 bases, J lost 3 bases, and 9 bases stayed unmatched. The length of the CDR3 is 15 residues. The germline V gene has CDR1 LGHDT and CDR2 YNNKEL (reference sequence).

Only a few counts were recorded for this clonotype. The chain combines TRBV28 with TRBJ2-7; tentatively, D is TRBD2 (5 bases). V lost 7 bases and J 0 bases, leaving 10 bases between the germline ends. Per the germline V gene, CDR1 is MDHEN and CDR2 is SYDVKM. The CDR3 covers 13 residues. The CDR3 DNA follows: TGTGCCAGCATTGGCGGACTCTCCTACGAGCAGTACTTC. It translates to CASIGGLSYEQYF.

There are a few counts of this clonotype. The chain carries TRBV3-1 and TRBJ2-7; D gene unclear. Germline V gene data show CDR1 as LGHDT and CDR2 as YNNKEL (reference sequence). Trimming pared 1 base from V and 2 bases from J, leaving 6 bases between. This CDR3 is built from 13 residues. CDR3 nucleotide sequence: TGTGCCAGCAGCCAAGCAGAGACCTACGAGCAGTACTTC. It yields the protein CASSQAETYEQYF.

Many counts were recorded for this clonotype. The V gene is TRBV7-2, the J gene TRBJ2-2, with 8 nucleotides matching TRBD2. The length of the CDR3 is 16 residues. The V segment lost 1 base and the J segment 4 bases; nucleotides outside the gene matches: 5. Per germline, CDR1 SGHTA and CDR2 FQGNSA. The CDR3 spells CASSLVSGGFTGELFF. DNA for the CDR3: TGTGCCAGCAGCTTAGTTTCGGGAGGGTTCACCGGGGAGCTGTTTTTT.

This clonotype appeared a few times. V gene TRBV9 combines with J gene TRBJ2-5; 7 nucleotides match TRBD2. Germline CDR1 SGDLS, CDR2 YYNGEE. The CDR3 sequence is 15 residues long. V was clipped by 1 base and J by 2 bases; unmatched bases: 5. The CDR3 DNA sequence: TGTGCCAGCAGCGTATCGGCTAGCGGACAAGAGACCCAGTACTTC. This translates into CASSVSASGQETQYF.

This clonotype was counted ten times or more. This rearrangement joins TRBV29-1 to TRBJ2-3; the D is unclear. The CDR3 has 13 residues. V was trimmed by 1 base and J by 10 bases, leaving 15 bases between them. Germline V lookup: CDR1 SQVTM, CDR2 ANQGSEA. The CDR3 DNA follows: TGCAGCGTTGAAGGGCAGCCCCATGGCGCGCAGTATTTT. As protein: CSVEGQPHGAQYF.

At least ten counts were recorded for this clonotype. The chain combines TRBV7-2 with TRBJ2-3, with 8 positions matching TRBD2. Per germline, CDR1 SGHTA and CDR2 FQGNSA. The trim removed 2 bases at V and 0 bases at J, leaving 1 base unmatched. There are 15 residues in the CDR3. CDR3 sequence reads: CASSLPSGSTDTQYF. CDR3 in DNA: TGTGCCAGCAGCTTACCTAGCGGGAGCACAGATACGCAGTATTTT.

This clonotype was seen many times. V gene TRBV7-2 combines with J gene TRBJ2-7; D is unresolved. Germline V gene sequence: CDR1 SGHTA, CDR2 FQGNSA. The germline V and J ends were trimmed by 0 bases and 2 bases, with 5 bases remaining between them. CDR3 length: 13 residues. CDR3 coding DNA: TGTGCCAGCAGCTTAGCGTCCGCCTACGAGCAGTACTTC. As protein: CASSLASAYEQYF.

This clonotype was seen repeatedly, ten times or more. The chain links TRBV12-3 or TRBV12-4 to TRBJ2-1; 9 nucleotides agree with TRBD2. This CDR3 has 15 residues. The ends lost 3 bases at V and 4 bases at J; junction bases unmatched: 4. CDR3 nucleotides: TGTGCCAGCAGTTTGGCTAGCGGGAAGTACAATGAGCAGTTCTTC. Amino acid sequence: CASSLASGKYNEQFF.